This entry is about one T cell receptor (beta chain). Only in-frame clones appear in the TCRdb table, and some are missing; sequencing was by immunoSEQ multiplex PCR. The sample records about 400,000 clones, 86% being singletons. The sample originates from a study of blood T cell repertoires in COVID-19. Study overall: Samples of COVID-19 (acute and convalescent) were obtained from the United States, Italy and Spain.

There are 18 residues in the CDR3. The rearrangement uses TRBV21-1 and TRBJ2-7; the table's D call TRBD2 went unverified against the DNA. TRBV21-1 is flagged as a pseudogene. The source material was peripheral blood. The clonotype comes from a woman aged 25 to 39 with active or convalescent COVID-19. The CDR3 loop reads CASSKVVGTRWGNHEQYF. The CDR3 DNA is TGTGCCAGCAGCAAAGTTGTGGGGACTAGATGGGGGAACCACGAGCAGTACTTC.